This T cell receptor (beta chain) was found in a study of tissue T cells after allogeneic stem cell transplantation. About this clone itself: The genes are named according to mouse. The read terminates 1 residue ahead of where the CDR3 ends, so the germline J gene completes it.

Some clones are missing from TCRdb's copy, which holds only in-frame ones; the method was immunoSEQ multiplex PCR. Among approximately 50,000 clones listed, approximately 70% were seen once. Germline V gene sequence: CDR1 SNHLY, CDR2 FYNGKV (reference sequence). Deletions cut 4 bases from V and 3 bases from J, with 11 bases between. The CDR3 runs 14 residues. Sequenced material: sorted cells pooled from one or two spleens. The chain couples TRBV3 to TRBJ2-3; D is possibly TRBD1 (5 bases). The TCR was taken from a pool of C57BL/6 mice in good health. Partial CDR3 DNA: TGTGCCAGCAGCTCAGGGAGGAGGGCAGAAACGCTGTAT. Amino acid sequence: CASSSGRRAETLY. The whole CDR3 sequence is CASSSGRRAETLYF.